A selection of T cell receptor beta chains follows, all from one sample in a study of blood T cell repertoires in COVID-19. Generated by immunoSEQ multiplex PCR, the TCRdb table keeps only in-frame clones and is missing some. This sample yields 100,000 to 150,000 clones, of which over 75% are seen a single time; approximately 12% belongs to the top ten. The sample consisted of peripheral blood. The receptors here all came from a man aged 55-75 years with acute or convalescent COVID-19. Each CDR3 is given with its conserved first and last residue. The order of the fields is V gene, clone size, J gene, CDR3 protein. A clone size is listed for some rows: how often the clone was seen (once, few, many), or a class if it is expanded.

TRBV12-3/TRBV12-4,.,TRBJ2-3,CASSKDTQGTQYF
TRBV29-1,.,TRBJ1-2,CSAAGGRLSGGYTF
TRBV18,.,TRBJ1-1,CASSPARSGTEAFF
TRBV13,few,TRBJ2-7,CASSLWGQGVREQYF
TRBV12-5,.,TRBJ1-2,CASGPHPPRVSGYTF
TRBV5-4,.,TRBJ2-5,CASSPDFQETQYF
TRBV11-2,once,TRBJ1-2,CASSSRGGYGYTF
TRBV12-3/TRBV12-4,.,TRBJ1-2,CASRLEGPLGYTF
TRBV12-3/TRBV12-4,.,TRBJ2-7,CASSRQDSYEQYF
TRBV30,.,TRBJ1-1,CAWRRTAANTEAFF
TRBV7-9,.,TRBJ2-1,CASSPGGMTYNEQFF
TRBV28,.,TRBJ2-7,CASSSPGIPFYEQYF
TRBV3-1/TRBV3-2,.,TRBJ1-1,CASSLYGQGNTEAFF
TRBV27,.,TRBJ1-2,CASSPRQGAFYGYTF
TRBV28,.,TRBJ1-2,CASSRLRQLGDYGYTF
TRBV5-5,.,TRBJ1-5,CASSLDRGLVDQPQHF
TRBV27,many,TRBJ2-3,CASSFSHISTDTQYF
TRBV24-1,.,TRBJ2-1,CATSDPGTGDNEQFF
TRBV28,.,TRBJ1-3,CASSPGQLSGNTIYF
TRBV3-1/TRBV3-2,.,TRBJ1-6,CASSRSNSPLHF
TRBV3-1/TRBV3-2,once,TRBJ1-2,CASSQPAGGGGYTF
TRBV6-5,.,TRBJ2-7,CASNLGQTYEQYF
TRBV19,.,TRBJ1-4,CASSMEDKTWAATNEKLFF
TRBV18,.,TRBJ1-3,CASSLTDSAYGNTIYF
TRBV5-1,few,TRBJ2-1,CASSLPTGGDEQFF
TRBV28,.,TRBJ1-2,CASSLGFAGYTF
TRBV11-2,.,TRBJ2-7,CASSVDRAAGEQYF
TRBV4-2,.,TRBJ2-3,CASSQEEGSGMTDTQYF
TRBV19,.,TRBJ2-3,CAGSDRIGDTQYF
TRBV5-1,.,TRBJ1-1,CASSFPPQGRNTEAFF
TRBV4-1,.,TRBJ2-7,CASSDSGRGGPGEQYF
TRBV6-5,.,TRBJ1-6,CATALGAVSNSPLHF
TRBV18,.,TRBJ1-4,CASSPVGNNEKLFF
TRBV28,once,TRBJ1-6,CASSRVSSYNSPLHF
TRBV5-5,.,TRBJ2-5,CASSPPWLEETQYF
TRBV10-3,.,TRBJ2-1,CAIRGDRGKGSYNEQFF
TRBV4-1,.,TRBJ1-1,CASRRNPSGTEAFF
TRBV7-2,.,TRBJ1-5,CASSAGQRSNQPQHF
TRBV6-5,.,TRBJ1-2,CASSYSRGGGGCTF
TRBV6-5,.,TRBJ1-4,CASSYSRAGEKLFF
TRBV4-1,.,TRBJ2-6,CASSSRLAGGSGANVLTF
TRBV2,.,TRBJ2-2,CASSVSQGADRNTGELFF
TRBV19,.,TRBJ2-3,CASSMGAVDTQYF
TRBV9,.,TRBJ2-1,CASSVRALTAGNEQFF
TRBV5-5,once,TRBJ1-1,CASSLGFGGSFTEAFF
TRBV5-1,.,TRBJ1-6,CASSPGELNSPLHF
TRBV20-1,.,TRBJ1-5,CSASRHAAQHF
TRBV7-7,few,TRBJ2-1,CASSPGLAGVNQQFF
TRBV7-3,.,TRBJ2-5,CASSVGTSGNRETQYF
TRBV28,.,TRBJ2-7,CASSLPITSGSYEQYF
TRBV2,few,TRBJ1-1,CASSGGLWSEAFF